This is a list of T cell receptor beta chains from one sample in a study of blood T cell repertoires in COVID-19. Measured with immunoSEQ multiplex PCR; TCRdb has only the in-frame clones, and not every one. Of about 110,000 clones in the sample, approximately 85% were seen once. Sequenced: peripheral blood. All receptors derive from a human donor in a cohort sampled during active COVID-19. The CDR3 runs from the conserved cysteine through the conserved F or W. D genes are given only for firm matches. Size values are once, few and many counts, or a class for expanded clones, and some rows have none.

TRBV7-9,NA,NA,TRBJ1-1,CASSLQENTEAFF,TGTGCCAGCAGCTTACAGGAGAACACTGAAGCTTTCTTT
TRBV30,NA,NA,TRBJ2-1,CAWSERAEQFF,TGTGCCTGGAGTGAGAGGGCTGAGCAGTTCTTC
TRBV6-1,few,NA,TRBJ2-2,CASSEGWSIRAGSRELFF,TGTGCCAGCAGTGAAGGTTGGTCAATCAGGGCAGGCTCCAGGGAGCTGTTTTTT
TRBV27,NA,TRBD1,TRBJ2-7,CASVGQTSYEQYF,TGTGCCAGCGTGGGACAGACCTCCTACGAGCAGTACTTC
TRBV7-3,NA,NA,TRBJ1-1,CASSPGHANTEAFF,TGTGCCAGCAGCCCGGGACATGCGAACACTGAAGCTTTCTTT
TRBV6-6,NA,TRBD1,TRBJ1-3,CASSYDDRGTNTIYF,TGTGCCAGCAGTTACGACGACAGGGGGACAAACACCATATATTTT
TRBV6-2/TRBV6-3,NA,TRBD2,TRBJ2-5,CASSLAGGRETQYF,TGTGCCAGCAGCTTAGCGGGGGGCAGAGAGACCCAGTACTTC
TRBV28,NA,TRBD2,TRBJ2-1,CASSSIPVPSGMRNEQFF,TGTGCCAGCAGTTCCATCCCTGTGCCTAGCGGGATGCGCAATGAGCAGTTCTTC
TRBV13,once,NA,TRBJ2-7,CASTSRESHYEQYF,TGTGCCAGCACCTCAAGGGAGTCTCACTACGAGCAGTACTTC
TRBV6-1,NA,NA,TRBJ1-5,CASSEDPSGNQPQHF,TGTGCCAGCAGTGAAGACCCTTCAGGGAATCAGCCCCAGCATTTT
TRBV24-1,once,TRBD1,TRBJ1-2,CATSDTGTGAYYGYTF,TGTGCCACCAGTGACACTGGGACAGGGGCCTACTATGGCTACACCTTC
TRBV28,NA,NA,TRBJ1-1,CASSTPGTRNTEAFF,TGTGCCAGCAGTACCCCCGGGACTCGGAACACTGAAGCTTTCTTT
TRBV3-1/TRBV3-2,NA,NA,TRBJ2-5,CASSQAIPGLRRETQYF,TGTGCCAGCAGCCAGGCCATACCGGGATTGCGTAGGGAGACCCAGTACTTC
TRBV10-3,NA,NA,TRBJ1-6,CASRQATDSPLHF,TGTGCCTCCCGACAGGCGACGGATTCACCCCTCCACTTT
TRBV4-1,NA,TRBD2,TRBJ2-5,CASTIAPGRWQETQYF,TGCGCCAGCACCATAGCTCCCGGGAGGTGGCAAGAGACCCAGTACTTC
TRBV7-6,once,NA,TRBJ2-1,CASSITDRSPYNEQFF,TGTGCCAGCAGCATAACAGACAGGTCTCCCTACAATGAGCAGTTCTTC
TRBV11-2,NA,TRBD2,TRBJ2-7,CASSFKEGSGSHEQYF,TGTGCCAGCAGCTTTAAGGAAGGTAGCGGGAGCCACGAGCAGTACTTC
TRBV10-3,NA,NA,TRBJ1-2,CAISDRGDGYTF,TGTGCCATTTCGGACCGGGGGGATGGCTACACCTTC
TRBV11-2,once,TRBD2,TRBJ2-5,CASSFSGGAETQYF,TGTGCCAGCAGCTTTAGCGGGGGGGCGGAGACCCAGTACTTC
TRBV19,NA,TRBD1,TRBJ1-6,CASRIIDRGQYSPLHF,TGTGCCAGTAGGATCATTGACAGGGGGCAGTATTCACCCCTCCACTTT
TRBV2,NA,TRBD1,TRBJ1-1,CASSDQGTVNTEAFF,TGTGCCAGCAGTGATCAAGGGACAGTGAACACTGAAGCTTTCTTT
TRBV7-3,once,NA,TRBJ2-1,CASSLNGGLYNEQFF,TGTGCCAGCAGCTTAAACGGGGGACTCTACAATGAGCAGTTCTTC
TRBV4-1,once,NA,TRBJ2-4,CASSQDPRREVVKNIQYF,TGCGCCAGCAGCCAAGACCCGCGCAGGGAGGTTGTCAAAAACATTCAGTACTTC
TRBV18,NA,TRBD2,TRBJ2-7,CASSPGLAVTYEQYF,TGTGCCAGCTCGCCAGGACTAGCGGTTACCTACGAGCAGTACTTC
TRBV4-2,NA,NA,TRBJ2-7,CASSQERSTQQYF,TGTGCCAGCAGCCAAGAGAGATCCACGCAGCAGTACTTC
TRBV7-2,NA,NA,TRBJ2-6,CASSLLASGANVLTF,TGTGCCAGCAGCCTCTTAGCGTCTGGGGCCAACGTCCTGACTTTC
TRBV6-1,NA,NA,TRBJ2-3,CASSAAYSVTSTDTQYF,TGTGCCAGCAGTGCCGCGTACTCGGTAACTAGCACAGATACGCAGTATTTT
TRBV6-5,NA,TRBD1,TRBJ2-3,CASRDRGQDTQYF,TGTGCCAGCAGGGACAGGGGGCAAGATACGCAGTATTTT
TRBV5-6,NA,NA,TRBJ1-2,CASTHRAGGEYGYTF,TGTGCCAGCACCCACCGGGCGGGAGGGGAATATGGCTACACCTTC
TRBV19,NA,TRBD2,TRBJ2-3,CASNPLAGGPRQYF,TGTGCCAGCAATCCCCTAGCGGGAGGTCCTCGGCAGTATTTT
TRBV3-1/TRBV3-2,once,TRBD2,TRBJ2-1,CASSQTGTSGDYEQFF,TGTGCCAGCAGCCAAACCGGGACTAGCGGGGATTATGAGCAGTTCTTC
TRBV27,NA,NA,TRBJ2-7,CASSLTRIYEQYF,TGTGCCAGCAGTTTAACTAGAATATACGAGCAGTACTTC
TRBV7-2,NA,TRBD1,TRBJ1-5,CASSPPGTGSNQPQHF,TGTGCCAGCAGCCCGCCCGGGACAGGGAGCAATCAGCCCCAGCATTTT
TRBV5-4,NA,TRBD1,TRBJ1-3,CASSFGTGIAGNTIYF,TGTGCCAGCAGCTTCGGGACAGGGATCGCTGGAAACACCATATATTTT
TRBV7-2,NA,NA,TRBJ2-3,CASSLGNSADTQYF,TGTGCCAGCAGCTTAGGGAATAGCGCAGATACGCAGTATTTT
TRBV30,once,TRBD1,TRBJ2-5,CAWSVQGAFQETQYF,TGTGCCTGGAGTGTACAGGGGGCGTTCCAAGAGACCCAGTACTTC
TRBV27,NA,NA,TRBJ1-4,CASSLGGVPNEKLFF,TGTGCCAGCAGTTTAGGCGGGGTGCCTAATGAAAAACTGTTTTTT
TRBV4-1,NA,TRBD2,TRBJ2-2,CASSQLAGFTGELFF,TGCGCCAGCAGCCAACTAGCGGGGTTCACCGGGGAGCTGTTTTTT
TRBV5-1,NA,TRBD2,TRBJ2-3,CASSLRTSGGAGDTQYF,TGCGCCAGCAGCTTGAGAACTAGCGGGGGGGCCGGAGATACGCAGTATTTT
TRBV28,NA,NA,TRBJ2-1,CASSSNREGSYNEQFF,TGTGCCAGCAGTTCTAACAGGGAGGGCTCCTACAATGAGCAGTTCTTC
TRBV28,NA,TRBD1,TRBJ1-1,CASSLAGTANTEAFF,TGTGCCAGCAGTTTAGCAGGGACAGCGAACACTGAAGCTTTCTTT
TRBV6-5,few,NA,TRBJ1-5,CASSTTGSNQPQHF,TGTGCCAGCAGTACCACGGGTAGCAATCAGCCCCAGCATTTT
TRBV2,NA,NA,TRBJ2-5,CASRWESETQYF,TGTGCCAGCAGATGGGAGTCAGAGACCCAGTACTTC
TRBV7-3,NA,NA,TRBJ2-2,CASSLGRETGELFF,TGTGCCAGCAGCTTAGGCCGGGAGACCGGGGAGCTGTTTTTT
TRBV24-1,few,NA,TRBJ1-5,CATSSLEGQPQHF,TGTGCCACCAGCTCCCTTGAGGGTCAGCCCCAGCATTTT
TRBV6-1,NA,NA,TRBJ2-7,CASSEAYGGITYEQYF,TGTGCCAGCAGTGAAGCCTACGGGGGTATAACCTACGAGCAGTACTTC
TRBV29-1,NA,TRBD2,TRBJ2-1,CSVEGLAGGEQFF,TGCAGCGTTGAAGGTCTAGCGGGAGGTGAGCAGTTCTTC
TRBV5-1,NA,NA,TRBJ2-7,CASRPDFSLGSYYEQYF,TGCGCCAGCAGGCCCGATTTTTCCCTGGGGAGCTACTACGAGCAGTACTTC
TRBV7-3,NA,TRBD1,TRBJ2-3,CACMGQPLETDTQYF,TGTGCCTGCATGGGACAGCCCCTTGAGACAGATACGCAGTATTTT
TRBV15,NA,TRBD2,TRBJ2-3,CATSRDRLAGMADTQYF,TGTGCCACCAGCAGAGATCGCCTAGCGGGGATGGCGGATACGCAGTATTTT
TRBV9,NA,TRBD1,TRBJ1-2,CASSVSSGQGVGYTF,TGTGCCAGCAGCGTAAGTAGCGGCCAGGGGGTCGGCTACACCTTC
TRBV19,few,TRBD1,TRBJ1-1,CASRNRDRGTEAFF,TGTGCCAGTAGAAACCGGGACAGGGGCACTGAAGCTTTCTTT
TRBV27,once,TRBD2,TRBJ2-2,CASSSTGLAGSHTGELFF,TGTGCCAGCAGTTCCACCGGACTAGCGGGATCGCACACCGGGGAGCTGTTTTTT
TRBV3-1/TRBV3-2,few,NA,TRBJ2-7,CASSQGAVTLTYEQYF,TGTGCCAGCAGCCAAGGAGCGGTCACCCTCACCTACGAGCAGTACTTC
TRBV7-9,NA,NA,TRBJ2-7,CASSLVSLRDTHHEQYF,TGTGCCAGCAGCTTAGTATCACTCCGGGACACTCATCACGAGCAGTACTTC
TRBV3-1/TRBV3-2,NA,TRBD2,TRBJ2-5,CASSPWTSGDETQYF,TGTGCCAGCAGCCCGTGGACTAGCGGGGACGAGACCCAGTACTTC